This record covers a single T cell receptor (beta chain). In this sample, this clone turned up a few times. Its cognate antigen has yet to be identified. The record has no base qualities; no much larger clone is one base away. V is pared back by 0 bases and J by 3 bases, with 6 bases lying between the germline termini. CDR1 and CDR2 are read off the germline V gene as MDHEN and SYDVKM. The CDR3 contains 14 residues, cysteine and phenylalanine counted. Just CDR3 DNA is preserved here, 42 bases in frame from base 1. In the paper's terms, the time point label means: baseline before first vaccination. Samples from vaccinated people were obtained from the UK trials COV001 and COV002, which included a single-blind randomized controlled phase 2/3 trial of AZD1222 (ChAdOx1 nCoV-19) in healthy adults. Trial participant PBMC samples were collected at day 0 and day 28 after the second dose for TCRbeta chain sequencing.

The CDR3 regions of human TCRbeta chains were subjected to immunosequencing. From the authors' description of their analysis: Repertoire TCRs were matched against a reference library of SARS-CoV-2-specific TCRs generated with the MIRA antigen-specificity platform. Breadth was defined as the fraction of unique TCRs that were SARS-CoV-2-associated. Depth was defined as the fraction of total T cells that were SARS-CoV-2-associated. Using the MIRA data, every spike-specific TCR was mapped to the spike region that the TCR reacted to and assigned to either a CD4 or a CD8 class. Log10-transformed breadth and depth values were compared by one-way ANOVA with Sidak's multiple comparisons tests. As stored in TCRdb, this immuneACCESS dataset retains in-frame rearrangements with V and J assigned. A fraction of the clones does not appear; measured against another copy, unresolved V genes explain less than half of the discrepancy, and the remainder lacks a known reason. V and J calls and clone size come straight from that table; D and trimming were deduced from the DNA. This sample lists 94,000 or so clones; roughly 87% were detected once. Roughly 1.7% of the sample is held by the ten biggest clonotypes.

This sample stems from a study of T cell responses to AZD1222 COVID-19 vaccine (dated by TCRdb to about 2021). Turning to the overall study: AZD1222 recipients whose second dose came at about 4 weeks and those whose second dose came at about 12 weeks were combined into one group, since spike-specific TCR depth and breadth did not differ between the two schedules. Trial participants were enrolled by age into subgroups of 18-55, 56-69 and 70-plus years, and around 150, 29 and 61 TCR-sequenced participants, respectively, were included in these subgroups. A total of around 240 trial participants underwent TCR sequencing, of whom some 210 received two doses of AZD1222 and about 25 received two doses of the MenACWY control vaccine.

Results and caveats for the whole study, not just this receptor: The 56-69-year group was small, and its depth increase did not reach significance, likely because of low power. Conclusions about previously exposed vaccinees were limited because only 5 or 6 AZD1222 recipients were SARS-CoV-2 seropositive at baseline. Because no day 14 peak-response samples were available, the repertoires could be characterized only after the peak T cell response. Reportedly, almost half of the unique spike-specific TCRs recognized epitopes lying outside the regions that are mutated in the B.1.351 and B.1.1.7 variants. Most participants were white British and females outnumbered males, and the authors suggested that clonal diversity may have been underestimated. After two AZD1222 doses, both the breadth and the depth of spike-specific TCRs were significantly higher than at day 0 and than in MenACWY recipients. Vaccine-associated CD4 TCRs spanned the whole spike protein, with dominant responses in regions 160-218 and 743-854.

The sequences come from peripheral blood, collected on day 0 of AZD1222 vaccination. This clonotype was sampled from an adult in good health. The chain is made from TRBV28 and TRBJ1-5; the D segment could be TRBD1, given 5 matching bases. In nucleotides, the sequence is TGTGCCAGCAGTTTATGGACAGACAATCAGCCCCAGCATTTT. Its translation reads: CASSLWTDNQPQHF.